The source of this T cell receptor beta chain is a study of regulatory dendritic cells for organ transplantation. Study results and limitations: Naive CD4+ and CD8+ repertoires were highly diverse; memory CD8+ was most oligoclonal.

Sorted T cells were CFSE-labeled and cultured less than 6 days with allogeneic regulatory or mature dendritic cells at 1:10. Of note for this clone: The antigen is undetermined.

TCRdb keeps only in-frame clones here, not all; method: immunoSEQ multiplex PCR. Found here are over 8,000 clones, around 80% of them singletons; the top ten hold roughly 2.5%. With 6 bases removed from V and 8 bases from J, the gap between germline ends came to 22 bases. The CDR3 contains 15 residues. The germline V gene encodes CDR1 SNHLY and CDR2 FYNNEI. The sequencing sample was made of memory CD4+ T cells from blood cultured with dendritic cells. Documented subset: CD45RO+ memory T cells. The genes are TRBV2 and TRBJ1-2; D is uncertain. The receptor was isolated from a human donor in good health. CDR3 residues: CASSGLPPGSGGYTF. CDR3 bases: TGTGCCAGCAGCGGGCTGCCCCCCGGTTCGGGGGGCTACACCTTC.